A selection of T cell receptor beta chains follows, all from one sample in a study of response to subunit inactivated influenza vaccine. TCRdb re-called the RT-PCR reads with MiXCR, one entry per CDR3 protein. This sample has some 480,000 distinct CDR3 sequences, with about 10% found just once. The specimen comprised PBMCs from blood, sampled 45 days after vaccination. The receptors were gathered from a man in his fifties who received an inactivated influenza vaccine. CDR3s include the opening cysteine and the closing phenylalanine or tryptophan.

TRBJ1-6	TRBV3-1	CASSQVRGSPLHF
TRBJ2-7	TRBV5-1	CASRPGTGNYEQYF
TRBJ2-1	TRBV5-1	CASSFRDNSYNEQFF
TRBJ2-7	TRBV20-1	CSASDESSGGSYEQYF
TRBJ2-3	TRBV6-5	CASSYRDTQYF
TRBJ1-6	TRBV5-1	CASSLVPARDNSPLHF
TRBJ1-1	TRBV3-1	CASSHPLNTEAFF
TRBJ2-3	TRBV20-1	CSAGGLTQYF
TRBJ2-1	TRBV27	CASSLWAGAVEGHEQFF
TRBJ2-1	TRBV6-2/TRBV6-3	CASSSPGGHEQFF
TRBJ1-3	TRBV29-1	CSVVTGSLSSGNTIYF
TRBJ2-7	TRBV11-2	CASSAVPSGTYEQYF
TRBJ2-3	TRBV7-8	CASSSGGWMGTQYF
TRBJ2-5	TRBV27	CASSSPAGGVETQYF
TRBJ2-1	TRBV9	CASSPWRGANEQFF